These T cell receptor beta chains were read from a single sample in a study of blood T cell repertoires in COVID-19. The protocol was immunoSEQ multiplex PCR, while the TCRdb copy is restricted to in-frame clones and leaves out a portion. This sample yields around 130,000 clones, of which approximately 85% are seen a single time; around 4.1% belongs to the top ten. Material: peripheral blood. These receptors originate from a human donor in a cohort sampled during active COVID-19. Each CDR3 is given with its conserved first and last residue. The D gene is left open where the match is weak. Rows may omit the clone size; those that give it use once, few, many or a size class.

d_call: TRBD2
j_call: TRBJ2-5
clone_size: NA
v_call: TRBV7-9
cdr3_aa: CASSGSGISTQYF
cdr3_nt: TGTGCCAGCAGCGGTAGCGGGATTTCCACCCAGTACTTC

d_call: NA
j_call: TRBJ1-5
clone_size: once
v_call: TRBV7-8
cdr3_aa: CASSLISTGYQPQHF
cdr3_nt: TGTGCCAGCAGCTTAATTTCGACAGGCTATCAGCCCCAGCATTTT

d_call: TRBD2
j_call: TRBJ2-2
clone_size: NA
v_call: TRBV4-3
cdr3_aa: CASSQVGGTDGELFF
cdr3_nt: TGCGCCAGCAGCCAAGTCGGGGGGACGGACGGGGAGCTGTTTTTT

d_call: TRBD2
j_call: TRBJ2-1
clone_size: once
v_call: TRBV29-1
cdr3_aa: CSVEVLAGRNEQFF
cdr3_nt: TGCAGCGTTGAAGTCCTAGCGGGCCGCAATGAGCAGTTCTTC

d_call: TRBD2
j_call: TRBJ2-6
clone_size: few
v_call: TRBV4-3
cdr3_aa: CASSQDSGGSGANVLTF
cdr3_nt: TGCGCCAGCAGCCAAGACAGCGGGGGCTCTGGGGCCAACGTCCTGACTTTC

d_call: NA
j_call: TRBJ1-2
clone_size: NA
v_call: TRBV29-1
cdr3_aa: CSVAGMYGYTF
cdr3_nt: TGCAGCGTTGCAGGGATGTATGGCTACACCTTC

d_call: TRBD2
j_call: TRBJ2-2
clone_size: once
v_call: TRBV28
cdr3_aa: CASNSAGWGLNTGELFF
cdr3_nt: TGTGCCAGCAATTCCGCCGGCTGGGGACTAAACACCGGGGAGCTGTTTTTT

d_call: NA
j_call: TRBJ2-4
clone_size: NA
v_call: TRBV10-3
cdr3_aa: CATSPRGDIQYF
cdr3_nt: TGTGCCACCTCCCCTCGCGGTGACATTCAGTACTTC

d_call: NA
j_call: TRBJ1-6
clone_size: NA
v_call: TRBV2
cdr3_aa: CASSVAPGNSPLHF
cdr3_nt: TGTGCCAGCAGTGTTGCACCGGGAAATTCACCCCTCCACTTT

d_call: NA
j_call: TRBJ1-2
clone_size: NA
v_call: TRBV7-2
cdr3_aa: CASSPDRLFANYGYTF
cdr3_nt: TGTGCCAGCAGCCCCGACAGGCTGTTCGCTAACTATGGCTACACCTTC

d_call: NA
j_call: TRBJ2-2
clone_size: once
v_call: TRBV18
cdr3_aa: CASSPLHRVSGELFF
cdr3_nt: TGTGCCAGCTCACCATTACACAGGGTTTCCGGGGAGCTGTTTTTT

d_call: TRBD2
j_call: TRBJ2-2
clone_size: NA
v_call: TRBV5-6
cdr3_aa: CASSLLSGKNTGELFF
cdr3_nt: TGTGCCAGCAGCTTACTCAGCGGGAAGAACACCGGGGAGCTGTTTTTT

d_call: TRBD2
j_call: TRBJ2-1
clone_size: NA
v_call: TRBV2
cdr3_aa: CASSGSGTSVRRGYNEQFF
cdr3_nt: TGTGCCAGCAGCGGATCCGGGACTAGCGTTCGGAGGGGTTACAATGAGCAGTTCTTC

d_call: TRBD1
j_call: TRBJ1-5
clone_size: NA
v_call: TRBV7-9
cdr3_aa: CASSPGQANQPQHF
cdr3_nt: TGTGCCAGCAGCCCGGGACAGGCAAATCAGCCCCAGCATTTT

d_call: NA
j_call: TRBJ2-5
clone_size: NA
v_call: TRBV21-1
cdr3_aa: CASSRAPRGQETQYF
cdr3_nt: TGTGCCAGCAGCAGAGCCCCCAGGGGACAAGAGACCCAGTACTTC

d_call: TRBD1
j_call: TRBJ1-1
clone_size: NA
v_call: TRBV2
cdr3_aa: CASRQRVTGGVTEAFF
cdr3_nt: TGTGCCAGCAGGCAAAGGGTGACAGGGGGGGTCACTGAAGCTTTCTTT

d_call: NA
j_call: TRBJ1-1
clone_size: NA
v_call: TRBV13
cdr3_aa: CASSLAPRVRTEAFF
cdr3_nt: TGTGCCAGCAGCTTAGCCCCCAGGGTGAGGACTGAAGCTTTCTTT